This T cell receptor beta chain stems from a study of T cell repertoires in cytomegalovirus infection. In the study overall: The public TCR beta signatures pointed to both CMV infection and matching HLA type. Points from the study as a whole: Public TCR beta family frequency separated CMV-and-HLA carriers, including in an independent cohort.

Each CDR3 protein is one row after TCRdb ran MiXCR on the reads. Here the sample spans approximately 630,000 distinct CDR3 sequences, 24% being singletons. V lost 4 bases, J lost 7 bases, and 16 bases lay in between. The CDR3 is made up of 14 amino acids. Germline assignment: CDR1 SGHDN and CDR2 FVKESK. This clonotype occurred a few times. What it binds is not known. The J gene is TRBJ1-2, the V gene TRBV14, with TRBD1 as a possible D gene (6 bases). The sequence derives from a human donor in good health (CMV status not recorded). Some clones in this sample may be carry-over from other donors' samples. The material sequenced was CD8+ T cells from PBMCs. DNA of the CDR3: TGTGCCAGCAGCCCCGGGACACGGCCGCTTGGCTACACCTTC. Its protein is CASSPGTRPLGYTF.